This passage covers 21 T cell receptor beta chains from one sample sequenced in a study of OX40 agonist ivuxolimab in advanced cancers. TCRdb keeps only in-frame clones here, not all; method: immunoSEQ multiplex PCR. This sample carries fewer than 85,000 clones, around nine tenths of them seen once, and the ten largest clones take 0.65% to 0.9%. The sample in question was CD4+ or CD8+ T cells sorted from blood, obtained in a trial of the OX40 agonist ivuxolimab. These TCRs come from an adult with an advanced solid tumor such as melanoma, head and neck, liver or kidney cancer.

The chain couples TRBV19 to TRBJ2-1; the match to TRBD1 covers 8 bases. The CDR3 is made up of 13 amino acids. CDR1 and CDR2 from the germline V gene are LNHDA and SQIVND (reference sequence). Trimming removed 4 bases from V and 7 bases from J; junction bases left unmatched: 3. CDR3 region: CASSKNRGNEQFF. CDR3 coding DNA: TGTGCCAGTAGTAAAAACAGGGGGAATGAGCAGTTCTTC.

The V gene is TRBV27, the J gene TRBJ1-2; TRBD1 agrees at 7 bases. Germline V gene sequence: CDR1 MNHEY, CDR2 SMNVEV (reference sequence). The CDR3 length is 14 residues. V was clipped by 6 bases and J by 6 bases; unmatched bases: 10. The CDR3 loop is CASRSTDRAHGYTF. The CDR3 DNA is TGTGCCAGCAGGTCCACCGACAGGGCCCATGGCTACACCTTC.

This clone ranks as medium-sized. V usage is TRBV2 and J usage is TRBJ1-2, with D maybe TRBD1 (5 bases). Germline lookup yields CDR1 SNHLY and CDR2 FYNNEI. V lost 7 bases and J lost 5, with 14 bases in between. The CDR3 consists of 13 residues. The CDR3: CASKGLVGYGYTF. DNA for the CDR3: TGTGCCAGCAAGGGGTTAGTAGGATATGGCTACACCTTC. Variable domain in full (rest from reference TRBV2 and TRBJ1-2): EPEVTQTPSHQVTQMGQEVILRCVPISNHLYFYWYRQILGQKVEFLVSFYNNEISEKSEIFDDQFSVERPDGSNFTLKIRSTKLEDSAMYFCASKGLVGYGYTFGSGTRLTVV.

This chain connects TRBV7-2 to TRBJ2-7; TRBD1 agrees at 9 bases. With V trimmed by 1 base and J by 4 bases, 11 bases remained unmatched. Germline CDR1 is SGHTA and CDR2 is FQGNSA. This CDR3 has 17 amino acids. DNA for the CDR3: TGTGCCAGCAGCTTAGGGGGGCTTGGACAGGGGAGGTACGAGCAGTACTTC. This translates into CASSLGGLGQGRYEQYF.

This CDR3 reads CASSPGLAARQETQYF. CDR3 DNA sequence: TGTGCCAGCAGCCCGGGACTAGCGGCTAGGCAAGAGACCCAGTACTTC. The genes are TRBV5-4 and TRBJ2-5; 11 nucleotides agree with TRBD2. Germline CDR1 and CDR2: SGHNT and YYREEE (reference sequence). The CDR3 length is 16 residues. With 4 bases clipped from V and 2 bases from J, the junction kept 7 bases outside the gene matches.

The DNA for the CDR3 is TGTGCCAGCAGTCCCCGCCCGGGACAGACGAACACCGGGGAGCTGTTTTTT. It codes for CASSPRPGQTNTGELFF. This rearrangement joins TRBV5-4 to TRBJ2-2, with 7 nucleotides matching TRBD1. The germline gives CDR1 SGHNT, CDR2 YYREEE (reference sequence). The CDR3 consists of 17 residues. V shed 5 bases, J shed 0 bases, and the junction held 10 bases outside the gene matches. Supplemented by reference TRBV5-4 and TRBJ2-2, the full variable domain reads ETGVTQSPTHLIKTRGQQVTLRCSSQSGHNTVSWYQQALGQGPQFIFQYYREEENGRGNFPPRFSGLQFPNYSSELNVNALELDDSALYLCASSPRPGQTNTGELFFGEGSRLTVL.

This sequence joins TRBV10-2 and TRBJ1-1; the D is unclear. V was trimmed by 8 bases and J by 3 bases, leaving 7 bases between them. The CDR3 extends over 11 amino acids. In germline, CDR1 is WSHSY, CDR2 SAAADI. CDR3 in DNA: TGCGCCAGCCAGGCGTACACTGAAGCTTTCTTT. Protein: CASQAYTEAFF.

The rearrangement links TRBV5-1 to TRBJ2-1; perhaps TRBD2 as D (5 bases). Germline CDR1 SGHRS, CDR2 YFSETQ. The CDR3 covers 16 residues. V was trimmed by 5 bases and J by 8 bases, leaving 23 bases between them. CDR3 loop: CASRVSSSRGVDEQFF. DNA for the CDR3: TGCGCCAGCAGGGTATCTTCTTCCCGGGGTGTGGATGAGCAGTTCTTC.

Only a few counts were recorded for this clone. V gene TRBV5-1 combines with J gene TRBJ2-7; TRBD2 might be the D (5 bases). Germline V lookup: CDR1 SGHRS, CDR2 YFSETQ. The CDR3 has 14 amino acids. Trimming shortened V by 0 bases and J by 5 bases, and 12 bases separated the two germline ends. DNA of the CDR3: TGCGCCAGCAGCTTGGACAGTAGGCGGGACGAGCAGTACTTC. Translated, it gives CASSLDSRRDEQYF.

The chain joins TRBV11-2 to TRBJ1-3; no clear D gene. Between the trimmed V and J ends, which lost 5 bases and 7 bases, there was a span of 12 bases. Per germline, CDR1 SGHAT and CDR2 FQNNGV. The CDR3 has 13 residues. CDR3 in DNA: TGTGCCAGCAGCCAGGCAATTAGGAACACCATATATTTT. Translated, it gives CASSQAIRNTIYF.

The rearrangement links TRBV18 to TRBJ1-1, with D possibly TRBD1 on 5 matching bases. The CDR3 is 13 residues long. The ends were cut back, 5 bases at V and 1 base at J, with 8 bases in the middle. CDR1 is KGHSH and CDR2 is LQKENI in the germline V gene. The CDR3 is CASSATENTEAFF. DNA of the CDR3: TGTGCCAGCTCAGCGACAGAGAACACTGAAGCTTTCTTT.

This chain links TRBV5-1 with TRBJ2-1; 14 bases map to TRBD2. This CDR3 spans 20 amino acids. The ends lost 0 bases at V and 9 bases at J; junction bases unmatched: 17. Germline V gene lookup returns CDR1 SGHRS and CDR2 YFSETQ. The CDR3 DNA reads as TGCGCCAGCAGCTTGGCCGGGACTAGCGGGAGATTTGGTGAGGGTAGTGAGCAGTTCTTC. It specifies CASSLAGTSGRFGEGSEQFF. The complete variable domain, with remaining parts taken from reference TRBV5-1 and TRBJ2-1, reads KAGVTQTPRYLIKTRGQQVTLSCSPISGHRSVSWYQQTPGQGLQFLFEYFSETQRNKGNFPGRFSGRQFSNSRSEMNVSTLELGDSALYLCASSLAGTSGRFGEGSEQFFGPGTRLTVL.

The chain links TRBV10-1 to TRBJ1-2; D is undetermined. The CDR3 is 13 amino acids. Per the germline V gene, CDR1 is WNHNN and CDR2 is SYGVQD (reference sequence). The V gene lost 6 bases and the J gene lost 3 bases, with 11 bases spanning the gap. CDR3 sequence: CASSEDRYYGYTF. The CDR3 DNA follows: TGCGCCAGCAGCGAAGACCGATACTATGGCTACACCTTC.

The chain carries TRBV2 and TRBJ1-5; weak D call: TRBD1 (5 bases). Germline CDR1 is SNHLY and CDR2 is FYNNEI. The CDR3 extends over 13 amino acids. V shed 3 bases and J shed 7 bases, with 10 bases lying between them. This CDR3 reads CASSEGRAQPQHF. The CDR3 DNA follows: TGTGCCAGCAGTGAGGGCAGGGCCCAGCCCCAGCATTTT.

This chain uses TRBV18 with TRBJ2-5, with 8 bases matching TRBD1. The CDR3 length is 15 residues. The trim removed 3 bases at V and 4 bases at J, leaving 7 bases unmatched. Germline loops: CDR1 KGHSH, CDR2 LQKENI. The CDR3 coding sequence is TGTGCCAGCTCACCGCAGGGGGCAAAGGGAGAGACCCAGTACTTC. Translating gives CASSPQGAKGETQYF.

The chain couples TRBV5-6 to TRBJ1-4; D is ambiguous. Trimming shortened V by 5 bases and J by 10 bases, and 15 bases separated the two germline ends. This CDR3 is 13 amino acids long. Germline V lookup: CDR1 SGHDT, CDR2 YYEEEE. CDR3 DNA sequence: TGTGCCAGCAGGGCCACAGCTTTGGGAAAACTGTTTTTT. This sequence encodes CASRATALGKLFF. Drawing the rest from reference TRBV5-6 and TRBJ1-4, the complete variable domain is DAGVTQSPTHLIKTRGQQVTLRCSPKSGHDTVSWYQQALGQGPQFIFQYYEEEERQRGNFPDRFSGHQFPNYSSELNVNALLLGDSALYLCASRATALGKLFFGSGTQLSVL.

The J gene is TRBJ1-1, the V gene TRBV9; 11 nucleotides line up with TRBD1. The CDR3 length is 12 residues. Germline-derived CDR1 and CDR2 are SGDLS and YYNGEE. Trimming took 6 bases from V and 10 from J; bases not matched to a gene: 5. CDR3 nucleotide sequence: TGTGCCAGCAACACGGACAGGGGGCGAGCTTTCTTT. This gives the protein CASNTDRGRAFF.

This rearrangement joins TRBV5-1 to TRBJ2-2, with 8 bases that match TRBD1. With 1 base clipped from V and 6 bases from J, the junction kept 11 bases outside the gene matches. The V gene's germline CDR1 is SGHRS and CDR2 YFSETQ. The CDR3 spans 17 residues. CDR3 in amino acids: CASSLQTGGSRAGELFF. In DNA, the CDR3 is TGCGCCAGCAGCTTGCAAACAGGGGGTTCCAGGGCCGGGGAGCTGTTTTTT.

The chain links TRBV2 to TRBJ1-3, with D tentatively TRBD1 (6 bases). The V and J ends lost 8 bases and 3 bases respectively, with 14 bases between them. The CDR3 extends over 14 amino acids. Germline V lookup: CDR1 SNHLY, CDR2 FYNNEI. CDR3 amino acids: CASDLQGFGNTIYF. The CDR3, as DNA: TGTGCCAGCGATCTACAGGGATTTGGAAACACCATATATTTT. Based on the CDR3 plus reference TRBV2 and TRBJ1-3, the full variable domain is EPEVTQTPSHQVTQMGQEVILRCVPISNHLYFYWYRQILGQKVEFLVSFYNNEISEKSEIFDDQFSVERPDGSNFTLKIRSTKLEDSAMYFCASDLQGFGNTIYFGEGSWLTVV.

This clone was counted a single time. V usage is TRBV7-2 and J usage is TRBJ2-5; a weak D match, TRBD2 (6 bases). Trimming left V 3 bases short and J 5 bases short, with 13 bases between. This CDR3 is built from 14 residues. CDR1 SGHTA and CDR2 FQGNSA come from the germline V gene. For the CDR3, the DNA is TGTGCCAGCAGCTTGGGGGGTTGGGTGGAGACCCAGTACTTC. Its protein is CASSLGGWVETQYF.

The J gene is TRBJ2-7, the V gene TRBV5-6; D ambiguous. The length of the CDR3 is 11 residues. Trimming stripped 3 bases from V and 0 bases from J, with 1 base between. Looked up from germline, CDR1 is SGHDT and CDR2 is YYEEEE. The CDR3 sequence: CASSSSYEQYF. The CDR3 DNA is TGTGCCAGCAGCTCCTCCTACGAGCAGTACTTC.